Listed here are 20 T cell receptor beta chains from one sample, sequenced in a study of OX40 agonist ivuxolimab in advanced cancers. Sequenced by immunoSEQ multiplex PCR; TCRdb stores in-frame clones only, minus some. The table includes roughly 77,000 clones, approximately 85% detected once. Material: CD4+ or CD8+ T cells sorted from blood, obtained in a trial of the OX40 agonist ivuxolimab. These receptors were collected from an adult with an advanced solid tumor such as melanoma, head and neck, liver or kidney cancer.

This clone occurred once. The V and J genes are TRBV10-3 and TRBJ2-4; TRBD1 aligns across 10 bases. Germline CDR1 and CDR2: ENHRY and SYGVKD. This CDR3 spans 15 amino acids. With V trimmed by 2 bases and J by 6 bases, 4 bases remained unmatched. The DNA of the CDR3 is TGTGCCATCAGTGAGACGAGACAGGGGGCAAACATTCAGTACTTC. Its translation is CAISETRQGANIQYF.

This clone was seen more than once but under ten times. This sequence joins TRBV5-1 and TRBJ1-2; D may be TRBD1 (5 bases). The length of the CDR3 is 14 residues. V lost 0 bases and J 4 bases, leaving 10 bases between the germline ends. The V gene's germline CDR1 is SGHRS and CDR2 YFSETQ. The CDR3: CASSLGGDSYGYTF. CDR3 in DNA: TGCGCCAGCAGCTTGGGAGGGGACTCCTATGGCTACACCTTC.

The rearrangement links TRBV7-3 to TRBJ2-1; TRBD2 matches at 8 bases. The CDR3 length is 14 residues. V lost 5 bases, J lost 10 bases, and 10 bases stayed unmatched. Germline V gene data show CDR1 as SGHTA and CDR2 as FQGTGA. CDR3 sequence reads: CASSPPGLDQEQFF. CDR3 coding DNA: TGTGCCAGCAGCCCCCCGGGACTAGACCAGGAGCAGTTCTTC.

The DNA for the CDR3 is TGTGCCAGCAGTTTATTCGGTGCACTTAGCAATCAGCCCCAGCATTTT. It yields the protein CASSLFGALSNQPQHF. The V call is TRBV27, the J call TRBJ1-5; the D is unclear. The CDR3 runs 16 residues. Trimming took off 1 base at V and 0 bases at J, with 10 bases between the two ends. CDR1 and CDR2 (germline): MNHEY, SMNVEV (reference sequence).

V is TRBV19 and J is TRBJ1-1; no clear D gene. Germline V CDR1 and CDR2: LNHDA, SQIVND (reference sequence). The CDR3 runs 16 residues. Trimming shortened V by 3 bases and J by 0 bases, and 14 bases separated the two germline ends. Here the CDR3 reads CASSIFSGNMNTEAFF. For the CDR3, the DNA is TGTGCCAGTAGTATTTTTTCGGGGAACATGAACACTGAAGCTTTCTTT.

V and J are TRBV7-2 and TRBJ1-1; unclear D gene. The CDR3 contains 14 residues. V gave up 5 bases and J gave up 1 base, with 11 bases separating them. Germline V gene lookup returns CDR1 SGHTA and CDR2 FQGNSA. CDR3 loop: CASSPGIWNTEAFF. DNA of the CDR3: TGTGCCAGCAGCCCCGGAATATGGAACACTGAAGCTTTCTTT.

The CDR3: CASSRAGGGRLLGTEAFF. For the CDR3, the DNA is TGTGCCAGTAGTAGGGCAGGGGGCGGGAGACTACTTGGTACTGAAGCTTTCTTT. The chain links TRBV19 to TRBJ1-1; 8 nucleotides match TRBD1. The germline CDR1 and CDR2 sequences are LNHDA and SQIVND (reference sequence). Unmatched junction bases numbered 18, after V lost 4 bases and J lost 5 bases. This CDR3 has 18 amino acids.

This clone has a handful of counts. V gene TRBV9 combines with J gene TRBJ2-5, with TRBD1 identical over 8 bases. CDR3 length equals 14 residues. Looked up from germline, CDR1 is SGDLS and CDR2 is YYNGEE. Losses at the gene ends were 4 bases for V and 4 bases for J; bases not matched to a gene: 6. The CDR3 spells CASSKAGGGETQYF. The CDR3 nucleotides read TGTGCCAGCAGCAAAGCAGGGGGCGGAGAGACCCAGTACTTC.

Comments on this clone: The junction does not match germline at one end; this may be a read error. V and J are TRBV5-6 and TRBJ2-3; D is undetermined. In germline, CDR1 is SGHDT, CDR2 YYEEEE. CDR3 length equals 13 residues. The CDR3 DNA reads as TGTGCCAGCAGCTTGTCCATCACAAATACGCAGTATTTT. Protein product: CASSLSITNTQYF.

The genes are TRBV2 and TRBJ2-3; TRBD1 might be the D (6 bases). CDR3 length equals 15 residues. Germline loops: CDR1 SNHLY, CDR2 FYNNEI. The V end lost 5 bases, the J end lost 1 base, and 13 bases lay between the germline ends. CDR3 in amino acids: CASSPQGVGTDTQYF. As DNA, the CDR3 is TGTGCCAGCAGTCCACAGGGTGTCGGCACAGATACGCAGTATTTT. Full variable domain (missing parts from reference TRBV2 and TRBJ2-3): EPEVTQTPSHQVTQMGQEVILRCVPISNHLYFYWYRQILGQKVEFLVSFYNNEISEKSEIFDDQFSVERPDGSNFTLKIRSTKLEDSAMYFCASSPQGVGTDTQYFGPGTRLTVL.

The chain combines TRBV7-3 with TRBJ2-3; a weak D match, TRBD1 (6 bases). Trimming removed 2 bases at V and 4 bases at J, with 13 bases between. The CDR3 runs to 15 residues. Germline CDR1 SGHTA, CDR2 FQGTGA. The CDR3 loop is CASSLQGGGPDTQYF. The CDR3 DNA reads TGTGCCAGCAGCTTACAAGGGGGTGGCCCAGATACGCAGTATTTT.

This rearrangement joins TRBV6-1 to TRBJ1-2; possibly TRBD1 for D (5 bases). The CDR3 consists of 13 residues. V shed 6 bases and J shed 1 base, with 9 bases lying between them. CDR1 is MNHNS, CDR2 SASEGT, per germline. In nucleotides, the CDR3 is TGTGCCAGCAGAGTAGACAGTAACTATGGCTACACCTTC. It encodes CASRVDSNYGYTF.

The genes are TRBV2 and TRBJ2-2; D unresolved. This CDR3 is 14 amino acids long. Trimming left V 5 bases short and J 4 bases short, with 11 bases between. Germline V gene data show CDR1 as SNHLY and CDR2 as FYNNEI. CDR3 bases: TGTGCCAGCAGTCGTGGGCTCCTCACCGGGGAGCTGTTTTTT. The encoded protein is CASSRGLLTGELFF.

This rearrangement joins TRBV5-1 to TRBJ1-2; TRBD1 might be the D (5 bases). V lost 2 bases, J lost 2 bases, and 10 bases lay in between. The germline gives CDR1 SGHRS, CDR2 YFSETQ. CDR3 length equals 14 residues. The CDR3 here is CASSLGDRNYGYTF. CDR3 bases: TGCGCCAGCAGCTTAGGAGACAGAAACTATGGCTACACCTTC.

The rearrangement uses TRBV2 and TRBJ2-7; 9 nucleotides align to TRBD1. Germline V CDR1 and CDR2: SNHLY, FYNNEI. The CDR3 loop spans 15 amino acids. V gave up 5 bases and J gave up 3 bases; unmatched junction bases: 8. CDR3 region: CASSLPGQGDYEQYF. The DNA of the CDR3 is TGTGCCAGCAGTTTACCGGGACAGGGCGACTACGAGCAGTACTTC.

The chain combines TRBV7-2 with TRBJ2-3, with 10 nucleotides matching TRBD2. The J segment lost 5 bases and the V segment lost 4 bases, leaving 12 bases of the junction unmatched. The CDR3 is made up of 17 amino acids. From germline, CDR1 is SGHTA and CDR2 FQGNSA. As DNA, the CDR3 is TGTGCCAGCAGCTCCCGGGGGACAGCGGGAGGGAGAGATACGCAGTATTTT. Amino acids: CASSSRGTAGGRDTQYF.

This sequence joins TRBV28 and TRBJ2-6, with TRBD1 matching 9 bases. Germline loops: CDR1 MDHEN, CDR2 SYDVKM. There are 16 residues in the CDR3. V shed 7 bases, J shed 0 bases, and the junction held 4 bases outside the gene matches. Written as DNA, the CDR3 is TGTGCCAGCAAGGGACAGGGACTCTCTGGGGCCAACGTCCTGACTTTC. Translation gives CASKGQGLSGANVLTF.

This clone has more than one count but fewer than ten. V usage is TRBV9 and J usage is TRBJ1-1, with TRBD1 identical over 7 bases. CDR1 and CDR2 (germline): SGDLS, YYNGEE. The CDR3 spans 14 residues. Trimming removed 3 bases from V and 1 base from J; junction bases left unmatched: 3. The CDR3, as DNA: TGTGCCAGCAGCGCCGCAGGGGGGAACACTGAAGCTTTCTTT. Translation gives CASSAAGGNTEAFF. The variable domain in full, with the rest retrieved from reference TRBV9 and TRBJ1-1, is DSGVTQTPKHLITATGQRVTLRCSPRSGDLSVYWYQQSLDQGLQFLIQYYNGEERAKGNILERFSAQQFPDLHSELNLSSLELGDSALYFCASSAAGGNTEAFFGQGTRLTVV.

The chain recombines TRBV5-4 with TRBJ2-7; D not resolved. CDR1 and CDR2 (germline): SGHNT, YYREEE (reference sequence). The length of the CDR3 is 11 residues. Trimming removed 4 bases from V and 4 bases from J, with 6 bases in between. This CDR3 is CASSREYEQYF. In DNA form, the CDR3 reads TGTGCCAGCAGCCGCGAATACGAGCAGTACTTC.

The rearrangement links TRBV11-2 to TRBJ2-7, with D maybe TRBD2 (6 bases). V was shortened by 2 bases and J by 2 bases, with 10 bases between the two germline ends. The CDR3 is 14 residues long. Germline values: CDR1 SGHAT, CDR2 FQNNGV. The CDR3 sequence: CASSLWREAYEQYF. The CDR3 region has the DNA TGTGCCAGCAGCTTATGGCGGGAAGCCTACGAGCAGTACTTC.